The 25 T cell receptor beta chains presented below share a single source sample, sequenced in a study of Tregs in tolerant kidney transplant recipients. Clones were sequenced by immunoSEQ multiplex PCR, and TCRdb holds only the in-frame ones, with some missing. The sample consists of fewer than 40,000 clones, about four fifths of them appearing once. Their cognate antigens are unknown. The sample taken for sequencing was Tregs from blood cultured with allogeneic cells. Every receptor here comes from a human donor in good health.

This clone has just one count. This rearrangement joins TRBV4-2 to TRBJ2-1; either TRBD1 or TRBD2 may fit D (5 bases each). In germline, CDR1 is LGHNA, CDR2 YNFKEQ. V lost 0 bases to trimming and J lost 4 bases, with 13 bases between them. The CDR3 runs 16 residues. The CDR3: CASSQDGGSTYNEQFF. CDR3 DNA sequence: TGTGCCAGCAGCCAAGATGGGGGATCAACTTACAATGAGCAGTTCTTC.

The rearrangement uses TRBV5-1 and TRBJ2-7; the D gene is possibly TRBD1 (6 bases). CDR1 and CDR2 (germline): SGHRS, YFSETQ. The CDR3 consists of 12 residues. V was pared by 0 bases and J by 9 bases, with 10 bases between. CDR3 DNA sequence: TGCGCCAGCAGCTTGGAAGGGGGTGGGCAGTACTTC. It codes for CASSLEGGGQYF.

The genes are TRBV23-1 and TRBJ2-7; TRBD2 agrees at 8 bases. TRBV23-1 falls under the ORF class, with uncertain function. The CDR3 is 14 amino acids. The junction had 14 bases not matched to a gene; V was cut back by 11 bases and J by 5 bases. The DNA of the CDR3 is TGCGCCCGTCCGGGGAGCGGGAGACCCAACGAGCAGTACTTC. It encodes CARPGSGRPNEQYF.

The gene calls are TRBV18 and TRBJ2-4; the D is unclear. Germline V gene data show CDR1 as KGHSH and CDR2 as LQKENI. The length of the CDR3 is 14 residues. Trimming pared 3 bases from V and 0 bases from J, leaving 6 bases between. CDR3 bases: TGTGCCAGCTCACCCACTTTAGCCAAAAACATTCAGTACTTC. It encodes CASSPTLAKNIQYF.

This chain uses TRBV5-1 with TRBJ2-7; tentatively, D is TRBD1 (6 bases). With 2 bases removed from V and 1 base from J, the gap between germline ends came to 10 bases. Per the germline V gene, CDR1 is SGHRS and CDR2 is YFSETQ. There are 14 residues in the CDR3. CDR3 bases: TGCGCCAGCAGCTTACACAGGGAGTCCTACGAGCAGTACTTC. It translates to CASSLHRESYEQYF.

In the case of this clone: Compared with germline, one end of the junction differs, possibly owing to a read error. This sequence joins TRBV9 and TRBJ2-1, with 8 bases lining up with TRBD2. The CDR3 loop spans 21 amino acids. The germline V gene has CDR1 SGDLS and CDR2 YYNGEE. CDR3 DNA sequence: TGTGCCAGCAGCGTAGCCTCGCTGGGGGGACTAGTCTCCAGCTCCTGCAATGAGCAGTTCTTC. Encoded protein: CASSVASLGGLVSSSCNEQFF.

J is TRBJ2-2 and V is TRBV2, with 8 bases identical to TRBD1. Germline V gene sequence: CDR1 SNHLY, CDR2 FYNNEI. There are 16 residues in the CDR3. V shed 4 bases and J 6 bases; nucleotides not matched to a gene: 10. The CDR3 nucleotides read TGTGCCAGCAGTGTTCCGGGACAGGCTGGGGCCGGGGAGCTGTTTTTT. The encoded protein is CASSVPGQAGAGELFF.

CDR3 in amino acids: CASSWDGYGYTF. CDR3 coding DNA: TGCGCCAGCAGCTGGGATGGCTATGGCTACACCTTC. The chain recombines TRBV5-1 with TRBJ1-2; D remains ambiguous. The CDR3 consists of 12 residues. The germline CDR1 and CDR2 sequences are SGHRS and YFSETQ. V shed 3 bases and J shed 4 bases, with 7 bases lying between them.

The V call is TRBV9, the J call TRBJ2-7; D gene ambiguous. Germline CDR1 SGDLS, CDR2 YYNGEE. The CDR3 consists of 14 residues. Trimming removed 4 bases from V and 1 base from J, with 12 bases in between. CDR3 bases: TGTGCCAGCAGCCTGACCTCGTTTTCCTACGAGCAGTACTTC. This encodes CASSLTSFSYEQYF. The variable domain in full, completed from reference TRBV9 and TRBJ2-7, reads DSGVTQTPKHLITATGQRVTLRCSPRSGDLSVYWYQQSLDQGLQFLIQYYNGEERAKGNILERFSAQQFPDLHSELNLSSLELGDSALYFCASSLTSFSYEQYFGPGTRLTVT.

V and J are TRBV2 and TRBJ2-5, with D possibly being TRBD2 (5 bases). CDR3 length equals 11 residues. Germline loops: CDR1 SNHLY, CDR2 FYNNEI. The V gene lost 11 bases and the J gene lost 7 bases, with 14 bases spanning the gap. CDR3 amino acids: CASTREATQYF. The CDR3 DNA is TGTGCCTCCACCCGGGAAGCGACCCAGTACTTC.

The chain employs TRBV19 and TRBJ1-2; D not resolved. The germline V gene encodes CDR1 LNHDA and CDR2 SQIVND (reference sequence). V lost 0 bases and J 6 bases, leaving 2 bases between the germline ends. The CDR3 spans 11 residues. The CDR3 DNA follows: TGTGCCAGTAGTATAGACAATGGCTACACCTTC. Amino acid sequence: CASSIDNGYTF.

This sequence joins TRBV18 and TRBJ2-3, with 7 bases identical to TRBD2. This CDR3 has 17 residues. V gave up 3 bases and J gave up 0 bases; unmatched junction bases: 9. CDR1 and CDR2 from the germline V gene are KGHSH and LQKENI. The CDR3 DNA follows: TGTGCCAGCTCACCCCTCAGCGGGGCTGGTAGCACAGATACGCAGTATTTT. Its protein is CASSPLSGAGSTDTQYF.

The V call is TRBV19, the J call TRBJ2-5; D is perhaps TRBD2 (5 bases). CDR1 and CDR2 (germline): LNHDA, SQIVND (reference sequence). The CDR3 spans 16 residues. Trimming shortened V by 0 bases and J by 6 bases, and 17 bases separated the two germline ends. The DNA of the CDR3 is TGTGCCAGTAGTATAGATCTGAACAGATCCGGGAAGACCCAGTACTTC. Protein sequence: CASSIDLNRSGKTQYF. The variable domain in full, with the rest retrieved from reference TRBV19 and TRBJ2-5, is DGGITQSPKYLFRKEGQNVTLSCEQNLNHDAMYWYRQDPGQGLRLIYYSQIVNDFQKGDIAEGYSVSREKKESFPLTVTSAQKNPTAFYLCASSIDLNRSGKTQYFGPGTRLLVL.

The gene calls are TRBV7-9 and TRBJ1-1, with D hard to call. The CDR3 sequence is 16 residues long. The germline V gene has CDR1 SEHNR and CDR2 FQNEAQ (reference sequence). Trimming left V 0 bases short and J 6 bases short, with 17 bases between. The CDR3, as DNA: TGTGCCAGCAGCTTAGCTTTTGGGGTCGGTTTGGCTGAAGCTTTCTTT. It encodes CASSLAFGVGLAEAFF.

CDR3 in DNA: TGCGCCAGCAGCCAAGAAACAGGGGGCCGGGGCTACACCTTC. Translated: CASSQETGGRGYTF. The chain recombines TRBV4-3 with TRBJ1-2; TRBD1 aligns across 9 bases. The germline V gene encodes CDR1 LGHNA and CDR2 YSLEER. With V trimmed by 0 bases and J by 8 bases, 4 bases remained unmatched. There are 14 residues in the CDR3.

This clone showed up just once. The chain links TRBV7-5 to TRBJ1-1; the D call TRBD1 from the table was never checked on the DNA. TRBV7-5 is classified as a pseudogene. The CDR3 is 19 amino acids. In DNA form, the CDR3 reads TGTGCCAGACACCCACCACTAAAGACAGTAGGCACCTTGAACACTGAAGCTTTCTTT. This encodes CARHPPLKTVGTLNTEAFF.

This chain connects TRBV5-4 to TRBJ2-7; D perhaps matches TRBD1 (6 bases). The V end lost 2 bases, the J end lost 3 bases, and 12 bases lay between the germline ends. Germline assignment: CDR1 SGHNT and CDR2 YYREEE (reference sequence). The CDR3 has 14 residues. Here the CDR3 reads CASSFGQRDYEQYF. Here the CDR3 DNA reads TGTGCCAGCAGCTTCGGACAGAGAGACTACGAGCAGTACTTC.

CDR3 nucleotide sequence: TGTGCCAGCAGCGATGGCCGTAGCACAGATACGCAGTATTTT. This translates into CASSDGRSTDTQYF. This chain joins TRBV7-3 and TRBJ2-3; D gene ambiguous. Germline CDR1 and CDR2: SGHTA and FQGTGA. V lost 5 bases, J lost 0 bases, and 9 bases lay in between. CDR3 length: 14 residues.

This clone has only a few counts. CDR3 amino acids: CASRSGGRETQYF. DNA for the CDR3: TGTGCCAGCAGGTCAGGGGGTCGAGAGACCCAGTACTTC. The V gene is TRBV6-1, the J gene TRBJ2-5; 7 bases agree with TRBD1. From germline, CDR1 is MNHNS and CDR2 SASEGT. The CDR3 runs 13 residues. J was trimmed by 4 bases and V by 6 bases; bases with no gene match: 5.

DNA for the CDR3: TGTGCCAGCAGCATAGGGCACAATCAGCCCCAGCATTTT. This codes for CASSIGHNQPQHF. The chain has TRBV6-6 and TRBJ1-5, with unresolved D. Germline V gene data show CDR1 as MNHNY and CDR2 as SVGAGI (reference sequence). V was clipped by 6 bases and J by 3 bases, with 9 bases between them. The CDR3 totals 13 residues.

This clone is labeled medium-sized. The chain joins TRBV7-3 to TRBJ2-6; no clear D. V was pared by 5 bases and J by 2 bases, with 7 bases between. This CDR3 is 14 amino acids long. From germline, CDR1 is SGHTA and CDR2 FQGTGA. CDR3 loop: CASSPQPGANVLTF. The CDR3 DNA follows: TGTGCCAGCAGCCCCCAACCTGGGGCCAACGTCCTGACTTTC.

The chain joins TRBV7-8 to TRBJ2-3; no clear D. With 3 bases removed from V and 2 bases from J, the gap between germline ends came to 15 bases. Looked up from germline, CDR1 is SGHVS and CDR2 is FQNEAQ. The CDR3 runs 16 residues. The chain's CDR3 is CASSLVGHSNTDTQYF. The CDR3 DNA follows: TGTGCCAGCAGCTTGGTTGGGCATTCTAACACAGATACGCAGTATTTT. Together with reference TRBV7-8 and TRBJ2-3, the CDR3 gives the full variable domain: GAGVSQSPRYKVAKRGQDVALRCDPISGHVSLFWYQQALGQGPEFLTYFQNEAQLDKSGLPSDRFFAERPEGSVSTLKIQRTQQEDSAVYLCASSLVGHSNTDTQYFGPGTRLTVL.

V usage is TRBV5-1 and J usage is TRBJ1-4; D unresolved. This CDR3 is built from 16 residues. CDR1 and CDR2 (germline): SGHRS, YFSETQ. V shed 1 base and J shed 4 bases, with 14 bases lying between them. CDR3 in DNA: TGCGCCAGCAGCTTGAGAGCGGGTCGGGGTAATGAAAAACTGTTTTTT. Its protein product is CASSLRAGRGNEKLFF.

This chain links TRBV5-1 with TRBJ2-2; TRBD2 matches at 8 bases. From germline, CDR1 is SGHRS and CDR2 YFSETQ. J lost 4 bases, V lost 4 bases, and 9 bases had no gene match. The CDR3 is 16 residues long. In DNA form, the CDR3 reads TGCGCCAGCAGCCCCTTAGCGGGACTACTCACCGGGGAGCTGTTTTTT. Translating gives CASSPLAGLLTGELFF.

The chain couples TRBV7-2 to TRBJ1-3; no reliable D call. There are 14 residues in the CDR3. Trimming stripped 6 bases from V and 4 bases from J, with 13 bases between. Germline V lookup: CDR1 SGHTA, CDR2 FQGNSA. The CDR3 nucleotides read TGTGCCAGCAGGCTCCCAGGCTACGGAAACACCATATATTTT. It yields the protein CASRLPGYGNTIYF.